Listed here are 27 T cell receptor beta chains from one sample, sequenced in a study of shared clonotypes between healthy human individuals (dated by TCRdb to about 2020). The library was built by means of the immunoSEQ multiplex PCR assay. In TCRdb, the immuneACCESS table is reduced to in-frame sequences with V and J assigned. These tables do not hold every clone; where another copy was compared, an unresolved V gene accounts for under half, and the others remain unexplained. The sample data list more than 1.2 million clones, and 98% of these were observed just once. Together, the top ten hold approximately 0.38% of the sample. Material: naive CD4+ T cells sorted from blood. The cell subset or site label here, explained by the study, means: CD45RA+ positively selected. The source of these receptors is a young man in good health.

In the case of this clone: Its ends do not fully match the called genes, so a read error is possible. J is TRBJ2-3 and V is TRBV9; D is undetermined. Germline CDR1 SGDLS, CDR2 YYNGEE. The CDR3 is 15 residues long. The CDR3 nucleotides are TGTGCCAGCAGCGTAGCTCTGGCAGGCACGGATACGCAGTATTTT. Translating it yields CASSVALAGTDTQYF.

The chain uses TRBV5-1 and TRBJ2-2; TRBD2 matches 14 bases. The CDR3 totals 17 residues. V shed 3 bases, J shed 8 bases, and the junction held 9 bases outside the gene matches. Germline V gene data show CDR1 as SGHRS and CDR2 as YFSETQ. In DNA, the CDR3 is TGCGCCAGCAGCTCCGGACTAGCGGGAGGTCGCCGAGGGGAGCTGTTTTTT. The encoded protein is CASSSGLAGGRRGELFF.

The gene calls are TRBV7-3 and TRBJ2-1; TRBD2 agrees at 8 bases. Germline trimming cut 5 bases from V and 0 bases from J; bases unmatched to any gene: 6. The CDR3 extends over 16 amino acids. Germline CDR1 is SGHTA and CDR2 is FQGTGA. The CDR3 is CASSARSGSSYNEQFF. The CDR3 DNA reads TGTGCCAGCAGCGCCAGGAGCGGGAGCTCCTACAATGAGCAGTTCTTC.

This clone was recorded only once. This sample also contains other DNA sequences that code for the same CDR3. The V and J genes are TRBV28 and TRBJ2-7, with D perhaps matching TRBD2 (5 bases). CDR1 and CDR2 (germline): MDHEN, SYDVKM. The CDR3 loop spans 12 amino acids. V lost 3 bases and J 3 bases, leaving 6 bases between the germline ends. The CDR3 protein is CASSFGVYEQYF. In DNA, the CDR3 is TGTGCCAGCAGTTTCGGGGTCTACGAGCAGTACTTC.

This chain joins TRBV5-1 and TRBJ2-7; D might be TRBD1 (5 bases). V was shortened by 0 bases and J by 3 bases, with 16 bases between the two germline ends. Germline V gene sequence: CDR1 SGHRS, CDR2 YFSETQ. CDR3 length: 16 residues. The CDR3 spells CASSLGEGAFSYEQYF. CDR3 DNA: TGCGCCAGCAGCTTGGGCGAAGGGGCATTCAGCTACGAGCAGTACTTC.

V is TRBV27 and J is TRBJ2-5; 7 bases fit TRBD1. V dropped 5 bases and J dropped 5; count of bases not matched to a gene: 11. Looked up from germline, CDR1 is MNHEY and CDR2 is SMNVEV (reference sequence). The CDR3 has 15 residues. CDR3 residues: CASSNLDRAGETQYF. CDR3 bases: TGTGCCAGCAGTAACCTCGACAGGGCAGGCGAGACCCAGTACTTC.

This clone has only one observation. The CDR3 DNA follows: TGTGCCAGCAGGGGTAACAGTGGGAGAACTGAAGCTTTCTTT. It specifies CASRGNSGRTEAFF. This chain uses TRBV28 with TRBJ1-1, with no clear D. Germline-derived CDR1 and CDR2 are MDHEN and SYDVKM. This CDR3 has 14 amino acids. V gave up 6 bases and J gave up 5 bases, with 16 bases separating them.

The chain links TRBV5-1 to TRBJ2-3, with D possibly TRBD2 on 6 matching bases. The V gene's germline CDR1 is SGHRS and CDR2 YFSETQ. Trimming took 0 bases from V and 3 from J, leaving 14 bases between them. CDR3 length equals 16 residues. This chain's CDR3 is CASSLGLALGTDTQYF. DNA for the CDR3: TGCGCCAGCAGCTTGGGGCTAGCGCTGGGAACAGATACGCAGTATTTT.

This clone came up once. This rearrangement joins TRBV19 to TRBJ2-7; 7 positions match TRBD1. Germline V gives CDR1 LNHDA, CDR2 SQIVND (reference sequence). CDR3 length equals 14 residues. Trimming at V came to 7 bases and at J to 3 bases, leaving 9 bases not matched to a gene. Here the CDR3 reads CASKETGTFYEQYF. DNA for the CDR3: TGTGCCAGTAAGGAGACAGGGACCTTCTACGAGCAGTACTTC.

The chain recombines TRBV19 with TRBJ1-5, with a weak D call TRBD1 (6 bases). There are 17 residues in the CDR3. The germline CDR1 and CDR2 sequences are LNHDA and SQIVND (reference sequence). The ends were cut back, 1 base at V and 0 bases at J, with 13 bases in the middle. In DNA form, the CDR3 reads TGTGCCAGTAGTATAGTGCAGGACAGAGTTAGCAATCAGCCCCAGCATTTT. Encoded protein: CASSIVQDRVSNQPQHF.

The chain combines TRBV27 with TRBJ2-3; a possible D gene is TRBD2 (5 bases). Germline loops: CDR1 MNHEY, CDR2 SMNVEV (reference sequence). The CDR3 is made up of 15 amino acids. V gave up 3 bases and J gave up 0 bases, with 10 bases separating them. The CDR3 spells CASSFVGGSTDTQYF. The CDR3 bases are TGTGCCAGCAGTTTTGTGGGCGGGAGCACAGATACGCAGTATTTT.

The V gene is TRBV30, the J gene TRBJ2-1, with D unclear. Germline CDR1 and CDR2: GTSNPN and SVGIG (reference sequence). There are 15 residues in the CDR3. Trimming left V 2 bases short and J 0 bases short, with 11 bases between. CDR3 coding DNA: TGTGCCTGGAGTAAGACCCGGAGCTCCTACAATGAGCAGTTCTTC. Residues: CAWSKTRSSYNEQFF.

The CDR3 is CASSPLNNQPQHF. The DNA of the CDR3 is TGTGCCAGCTCACCCCTGAACAATCAGCCCCAGCATTTT. J is TRBJ1-5 and V is TRBV18; unclear D gene. CDR1 KGHSH and CDR2 LQKENI come from the germline V gene. V lost 3 bases, J lost 3 bases, and 6 bases lay in between. The CDR3 extends over 13 amino acids.

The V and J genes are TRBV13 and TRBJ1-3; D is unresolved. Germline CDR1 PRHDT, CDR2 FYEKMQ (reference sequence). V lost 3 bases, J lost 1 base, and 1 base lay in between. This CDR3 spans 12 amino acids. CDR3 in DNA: TGTGCCAGCAGCTTTTCTGGAAACACCATATATTTT. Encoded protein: CASSFSGNTIYF.

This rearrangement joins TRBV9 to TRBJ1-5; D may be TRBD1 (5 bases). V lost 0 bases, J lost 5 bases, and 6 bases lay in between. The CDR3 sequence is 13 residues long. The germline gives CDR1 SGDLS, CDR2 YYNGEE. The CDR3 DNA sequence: TGTGCCAGCAGCGTAGAGGGGTATCAGCCCCAGCATTTT. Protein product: CASSVEGYQPQHF.

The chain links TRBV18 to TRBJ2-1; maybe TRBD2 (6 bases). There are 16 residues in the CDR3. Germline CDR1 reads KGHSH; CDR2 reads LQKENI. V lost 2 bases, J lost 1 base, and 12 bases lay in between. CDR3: CASSPRRGLSYNEQFF. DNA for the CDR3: TGTGCCAGCTCACCAAGGCGGGGTCTGTCCTACAATGAGCAGTTCTTC.

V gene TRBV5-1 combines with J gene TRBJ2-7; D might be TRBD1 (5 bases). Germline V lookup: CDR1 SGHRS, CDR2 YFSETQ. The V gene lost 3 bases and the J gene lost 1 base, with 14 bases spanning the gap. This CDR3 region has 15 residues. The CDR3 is CASSWQGFGSYEQYF. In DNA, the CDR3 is TGCGCCAGCAGCTGGCAGGGTTTCGGATCCTACGAGCAGTACTTC.

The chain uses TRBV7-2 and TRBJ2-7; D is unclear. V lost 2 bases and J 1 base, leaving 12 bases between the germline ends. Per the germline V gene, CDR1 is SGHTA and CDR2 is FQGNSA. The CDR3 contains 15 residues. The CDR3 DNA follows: TGTGCCAGCAGCTTAAGAGCAGCTGATTCCTACGAGCAGTACTTC. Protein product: CASSLRAADSYEQYF.

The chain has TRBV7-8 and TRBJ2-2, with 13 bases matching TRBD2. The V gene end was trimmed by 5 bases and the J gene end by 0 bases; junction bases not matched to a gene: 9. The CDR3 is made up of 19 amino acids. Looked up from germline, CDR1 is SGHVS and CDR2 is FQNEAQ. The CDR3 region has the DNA TGTGCCAGCAGCCCATCCAGACTAGCGGGGGGACCGAACACCGGGGAGCTGTTTTTT. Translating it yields CASSPSRLAGGPNTGELFF.

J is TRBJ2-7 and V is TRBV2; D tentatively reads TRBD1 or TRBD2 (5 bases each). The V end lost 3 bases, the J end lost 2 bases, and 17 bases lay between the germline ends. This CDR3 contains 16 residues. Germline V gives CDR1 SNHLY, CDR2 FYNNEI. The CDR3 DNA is TGTGCCAGCAGTGAGGGACCGGGACGTCTTACCTACGAGCAGTACTTC. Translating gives CASSEGPGRLTYEQYF. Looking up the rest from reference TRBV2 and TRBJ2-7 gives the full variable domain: EPEVTQTPSHQVTQMGQEVILRCVPISNHLYFYWYRQILGQKVEFLVSFYNNEISEKSEIFDDQFSVERPDGSNFTLKIRSTKLEDSAMYFCASSEGPGRLTYEQYFGPGTRLTVT.

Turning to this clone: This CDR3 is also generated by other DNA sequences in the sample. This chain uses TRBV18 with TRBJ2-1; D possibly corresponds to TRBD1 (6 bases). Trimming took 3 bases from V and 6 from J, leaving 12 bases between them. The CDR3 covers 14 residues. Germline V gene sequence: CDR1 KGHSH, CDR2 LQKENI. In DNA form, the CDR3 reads TGTGCCAGCTCACCTGGACAGACGGGCAATGAGCAGTTCTTC. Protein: CASSPGQTGNEQFF.

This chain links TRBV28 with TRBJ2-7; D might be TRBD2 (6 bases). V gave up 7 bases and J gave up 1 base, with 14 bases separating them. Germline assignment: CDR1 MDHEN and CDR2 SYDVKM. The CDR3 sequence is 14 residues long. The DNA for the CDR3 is TGTGCCAGCAATCCTGGCGGGGTATCCTACGAGCAGTACTTC. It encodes CASNPGGVSYEQYF.

The CDR3 nucleotides read TGTGCCAGCAGCCCTCGGACTAGCGCGAGCCTCCGGGAGCAGTTCTTC. This sequence encodes CASSPRTSASLREQFF. This chain joins TRBV9 and TRBJ2-1, with 9 bases aligning to TRBD2. This CDR3 comprises 16 residues. CDR1 is SGDLS, CDR2 YYNGEE, per germline. V shed 4 bases and J 10 bases; nucleotides not matched to a gene: 15.

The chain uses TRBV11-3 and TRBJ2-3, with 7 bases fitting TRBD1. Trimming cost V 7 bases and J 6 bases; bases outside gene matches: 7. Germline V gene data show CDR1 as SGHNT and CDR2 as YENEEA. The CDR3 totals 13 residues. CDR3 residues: CASKKGGGDTQYF. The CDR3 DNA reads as TGTGCCAGCAAGAAAGGGGGCGGCGATACGCAGTATTTT. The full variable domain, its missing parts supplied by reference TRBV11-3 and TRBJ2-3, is EAGVVQSPRYKIIEKKQPVAFWCNPISGHNTLYWYLQNLGQGPELLIRYENEEAVDDSQLPKDRFSAERLKGVDSTLKIQPAELGDSAVYLCASKKGGGDTQYFGPGTRLTVL.

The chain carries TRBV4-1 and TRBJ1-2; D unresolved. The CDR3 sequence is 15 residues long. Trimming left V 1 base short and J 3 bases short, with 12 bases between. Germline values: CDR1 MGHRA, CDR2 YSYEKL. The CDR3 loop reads CASSQVGQSDYGYTF. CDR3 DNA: TGCGCCAGCAGCCAAGTAGGCCAGTCAGACTATGGCTACACCTTC.

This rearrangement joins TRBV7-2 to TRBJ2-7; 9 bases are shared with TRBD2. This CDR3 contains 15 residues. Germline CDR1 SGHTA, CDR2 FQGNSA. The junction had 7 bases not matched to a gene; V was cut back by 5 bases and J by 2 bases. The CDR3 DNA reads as TGTGCCAGCAGCAGTCGGACTAGCGCCCCCTACGAGCAGTACTTC. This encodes CASSSRTSAPYEQYF.

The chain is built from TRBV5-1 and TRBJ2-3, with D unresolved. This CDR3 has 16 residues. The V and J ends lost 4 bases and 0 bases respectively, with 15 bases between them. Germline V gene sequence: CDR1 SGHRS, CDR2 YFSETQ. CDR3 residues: CASSMGQPPSTDTQYF. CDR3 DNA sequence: TGCGCCAGCAGCATGGGTCAACCCCCAAGCACAGATACGCAGTATTTT.